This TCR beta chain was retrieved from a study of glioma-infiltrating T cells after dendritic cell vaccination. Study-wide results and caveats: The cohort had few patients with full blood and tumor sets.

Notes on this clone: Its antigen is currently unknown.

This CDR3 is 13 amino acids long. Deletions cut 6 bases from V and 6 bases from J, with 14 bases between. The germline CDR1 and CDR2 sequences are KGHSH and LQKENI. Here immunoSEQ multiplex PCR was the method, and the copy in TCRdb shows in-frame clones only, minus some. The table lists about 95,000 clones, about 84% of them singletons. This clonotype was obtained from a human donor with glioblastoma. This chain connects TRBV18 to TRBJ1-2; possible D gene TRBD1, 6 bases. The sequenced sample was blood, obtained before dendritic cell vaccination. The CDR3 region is CASSPQGSDGYTF. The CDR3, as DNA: TGTGCCAGCTCCCCGCAGGGGTCGGATGGCTACACCTTC. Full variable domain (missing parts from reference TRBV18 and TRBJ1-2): NAGVMQNPRHLVRRRGQEARLRCSPMKGHSHVYWYRQLPEEGLKFMVYLQKENIIDESGMPKERFSAEFPKEGPSILRIQQVVRGDSAAYFCASSPQGSDGYTFGSGTRLTVV.